This T cell receptor beta chain derives from a study of human thymus T cells. Points on this clone: The antigen remains undetermined.

Only in-frame clones appear in the TCRdb table, and some are missing; sequencing was by immunoSEQ multiplex PCR. Among approximately 46,000 clones listed, approximately 95% were seen once. General study results and limits: Thymic and blood repertoires showed apparently biased V and J gene usage.

The origin of this receptor is a girl under two years old with a congenital heart defect but otherwise immunologically healthy. The sample taken for sequencing was blood.

The CDR3 protein is CASSQTPLARLGETQYF. In nucleotides, the CDR3 is TGTGCCAGCAGCCAGACCCCCTTAGCGAGATTGGGAGAGACCCAGTACTTC. This chain links TRBV11-2 with TRBJ2-5; the D gene is possibly TRBD2 (5 bases). CDR1 SGHAT and CDR2 FQNNGV come from the germline V gene. This CDR3 is 17 amino acids long. Trimming stripped 5 bases from V and 4 bases from J, with 23 bases between.